This T cell receptor (beta chain) was identified during a study of tumor-infiltrating lymphocytes in primary liver carcinoma. On this clonotype itself: At one end the junction does not follow the germline gene, possibly because of a read error.

CDR1 is SGHKS and CDR2 is YYEKEE in the germline V gene (reference sequence). The CDR3 is 14 amino acids. A primer matching the constant region was used to make TCR beta cDNA from 500 to 600 ng of total RNA. Construction of TCR beta libraries relied on three successive nested multiplex PCR rounds employing slightly modified ARM-PCR. Two initial PCR rounds of approximately 10 cycles each paired TRBV1-TRBV30 forward primers with a C-beta reverse primer. In TCRdb, the multiplex PCR reads were re-called with MiXCR into one record per CDR3 protein. This sample has about 180,000 distinct CDR3 sequences; about 60% occur once, and the top ten carry 65% to 80%. Unsorted whole blood yielded blood RNA, and germline DNA was extracted as well.

The genes are TRBV5-5 and TRBJ2-1, with 12 bases matching TRBD2. This clonotype was obtained from a man aged 40-55 years with primary liver carcinoma and hepatitis B virus infection. The sequencing sample was made of peripheral blood. DNA of the CDR3: TGTGCCAGCAGCCCTAGCGGGAGGGCCAATGATCAGTTCTTC. This sequence encodes CASSPSGRANDQFF.